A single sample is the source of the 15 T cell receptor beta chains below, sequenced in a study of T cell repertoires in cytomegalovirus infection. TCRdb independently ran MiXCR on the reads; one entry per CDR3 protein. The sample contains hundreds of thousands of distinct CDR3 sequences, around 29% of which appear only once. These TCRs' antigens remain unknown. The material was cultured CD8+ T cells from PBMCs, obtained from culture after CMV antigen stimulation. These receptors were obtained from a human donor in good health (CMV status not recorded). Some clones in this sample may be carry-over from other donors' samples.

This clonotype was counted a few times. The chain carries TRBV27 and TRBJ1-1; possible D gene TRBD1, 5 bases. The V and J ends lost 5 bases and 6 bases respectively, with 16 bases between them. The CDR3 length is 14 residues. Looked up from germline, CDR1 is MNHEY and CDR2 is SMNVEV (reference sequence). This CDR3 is CASSPRRGSSEAFF. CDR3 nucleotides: TGTGCCAGCAGTCCCCGTAGGGGCAGCTCTGAAGCTTTCTTT.

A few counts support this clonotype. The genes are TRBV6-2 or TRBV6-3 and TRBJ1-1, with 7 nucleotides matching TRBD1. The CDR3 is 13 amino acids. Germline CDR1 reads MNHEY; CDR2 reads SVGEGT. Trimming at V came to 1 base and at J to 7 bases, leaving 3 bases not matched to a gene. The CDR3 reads CASSYFRQGEAFF. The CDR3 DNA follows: TGTGCCAGCAGTTACTTCCGACAGGGTGAAGCTTTCTTT.

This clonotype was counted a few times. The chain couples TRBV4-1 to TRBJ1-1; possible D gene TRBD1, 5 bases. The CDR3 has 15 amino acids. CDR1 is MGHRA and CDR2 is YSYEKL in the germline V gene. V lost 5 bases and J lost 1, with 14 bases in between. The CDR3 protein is CASSDNGDGNTEAFF. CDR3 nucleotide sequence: TGCGCCAGCAGCGATAATGGGGACGGGAACACTGAAGCTTTCTTT.

This CDR3 is CASSYPLGIQGPHYEQYF. The CDR3 DNA is TGTGCCAGCAGCTACCCCCTTGGGATACAGGGCCCCCACTACGAGCAGTACTTC. The genes are TRBV6-2 or TRBV6-3 and TRBJ2-7; a weak D match, TRBD1 (6 bases). CDR3 size: 18 residues. V lost 6 bases to trimming and J lost 3 bases, with 27 bases between them. The germline V gene encodes CDR1 MNHEY and CDR2 SVGEGT.

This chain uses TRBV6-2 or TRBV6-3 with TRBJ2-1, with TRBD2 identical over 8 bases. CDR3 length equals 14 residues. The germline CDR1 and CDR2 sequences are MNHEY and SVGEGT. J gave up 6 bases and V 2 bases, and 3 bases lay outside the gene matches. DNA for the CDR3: TGTGCCAGCAGTTACCGGCGGGGGGTCAATGAGCAGTTCTTC. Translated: CASSYRRGVNEQFF.

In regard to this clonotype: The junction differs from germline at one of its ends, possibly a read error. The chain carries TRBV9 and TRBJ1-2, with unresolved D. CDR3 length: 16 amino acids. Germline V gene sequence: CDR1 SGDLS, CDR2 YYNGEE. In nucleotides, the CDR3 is TGTGCCAGCAGCCCAACCAGACGGACCACGAACTATGACTACACCTTC. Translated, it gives CASSPTRRTTNYDYTF. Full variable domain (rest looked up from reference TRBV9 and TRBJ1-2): DSGVTQTPKHLITATGQRVTLRCSPRSGDLSVYWYQQSLDQGLQFLIQYYNGEERAKGNILERFSAQQFPDLHSELNLSSLELGDSALYFCASSPTRRTTNYDYTFGSGTRLTVV.

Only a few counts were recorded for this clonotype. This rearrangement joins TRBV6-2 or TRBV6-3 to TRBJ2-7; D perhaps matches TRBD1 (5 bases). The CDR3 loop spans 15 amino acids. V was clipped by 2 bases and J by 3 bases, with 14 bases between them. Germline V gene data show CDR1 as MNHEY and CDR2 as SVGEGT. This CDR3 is CASSYQDTLLYEQYV. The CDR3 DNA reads TGTGCCAGCAGTTACCAGGACACCCTCCTCTACGAGCAGTACGTC.

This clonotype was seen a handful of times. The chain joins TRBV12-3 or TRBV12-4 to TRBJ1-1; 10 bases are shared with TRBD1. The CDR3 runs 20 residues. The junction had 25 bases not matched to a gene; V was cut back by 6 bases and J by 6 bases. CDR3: CASRETSSRRDRGGHPEAFF. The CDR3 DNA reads TGTGCCAGCAGGGAAACAAGTTCCCGCCGGGACAGGGGAGGACACCCTGAAGCTTTCTTT.

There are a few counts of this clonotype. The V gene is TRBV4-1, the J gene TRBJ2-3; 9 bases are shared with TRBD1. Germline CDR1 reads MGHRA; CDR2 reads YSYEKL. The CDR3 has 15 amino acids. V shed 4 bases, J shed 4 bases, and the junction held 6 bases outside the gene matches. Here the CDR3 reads CASSLGQGKADTQYF. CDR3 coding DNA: TGCGCCAGCAGCCTGGGACAGGGAAAGGCAGATACGCAGTATTTT.

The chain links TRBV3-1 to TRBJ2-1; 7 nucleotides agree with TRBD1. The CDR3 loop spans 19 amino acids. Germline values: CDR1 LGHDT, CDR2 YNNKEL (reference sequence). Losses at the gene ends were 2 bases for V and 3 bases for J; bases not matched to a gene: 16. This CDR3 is CASSQKRTTGPRVYNEQFF. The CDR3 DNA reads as TGTGCCAGCAGCCAAAAACGGACGACAGGGCCCCGCGTCTACAATGAGCAGTTCTTC.

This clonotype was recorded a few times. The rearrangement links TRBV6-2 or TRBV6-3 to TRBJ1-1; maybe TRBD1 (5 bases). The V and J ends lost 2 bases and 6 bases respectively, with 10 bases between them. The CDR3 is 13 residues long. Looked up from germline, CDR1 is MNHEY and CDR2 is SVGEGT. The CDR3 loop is CASSYGGKPEAFF. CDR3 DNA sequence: TGTGCCAGCAGTTACGGGGGGAAGCCTGAAGCTTTCTTT.

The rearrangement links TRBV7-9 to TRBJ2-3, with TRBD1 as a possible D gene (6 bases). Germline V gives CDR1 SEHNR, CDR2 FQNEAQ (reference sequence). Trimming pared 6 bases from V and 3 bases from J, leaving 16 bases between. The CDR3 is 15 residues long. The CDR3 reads CASRPETGSTDTQYF. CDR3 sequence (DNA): TGTGCCAGCAGACCTGAAACAGGGTCAACAGATACGCAGTATTTT.

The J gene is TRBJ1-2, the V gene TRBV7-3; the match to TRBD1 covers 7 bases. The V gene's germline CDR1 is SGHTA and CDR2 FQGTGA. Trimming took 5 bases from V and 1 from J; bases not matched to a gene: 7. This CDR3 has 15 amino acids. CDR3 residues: CASSPRDSGNYGYTF. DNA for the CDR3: TGTGCCAGCAGCCCGAGGGACAGTGGTAACTATGGCTACACCTTC.

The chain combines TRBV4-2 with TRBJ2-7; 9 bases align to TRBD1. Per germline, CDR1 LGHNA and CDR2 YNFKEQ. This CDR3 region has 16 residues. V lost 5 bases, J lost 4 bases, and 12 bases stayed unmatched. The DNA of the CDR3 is TGTGCCAGCAGCGAGGGGGCGGACAGGGGATTTTACGAGCAGTACTTC. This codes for CASSEGADRGFYEQYF.

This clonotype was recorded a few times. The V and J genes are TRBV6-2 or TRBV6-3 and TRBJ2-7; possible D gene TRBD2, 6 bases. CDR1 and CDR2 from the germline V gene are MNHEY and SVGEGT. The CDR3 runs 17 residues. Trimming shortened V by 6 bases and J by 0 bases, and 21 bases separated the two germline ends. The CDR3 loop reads CASRPLGGQEGSYEQYV. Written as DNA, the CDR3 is TGTGCCAGCAGACCCCTGGGCGGGCAGGAGGGCTCCTACGAGCAGTACGTC.